These 25 T cell receptor beta chains were sequenced from one sample in a study of cytomegalovirus exposure and HLA in healthy donors (dated by TCRdb to 2016 to 2017). Receptor libraries were prepared by the immunoSEQ multiplex PCR assay. A mixture of 60 forward primers for TCR Vbeta segments and 13 reverse primers for TCR Jbeta segments was used in the multiplex PCR. As stored in TCRdb, this immuneACCESS dataset retains in-frame rearrangements with V and J assigned. A fraction of the clones does not appear; measured against another copy, unresolved V genes explain less than half of the discrepancy, and the remainder lacks a known reason. This sample lists about 160,000 clones; around 80% were detected once. The leading ten clones occupy roughly 7.7% of the sample. The sample taken for sequencing was PBMCs. Receptor source: a woman in her 30s in good health and CMV-seropositive.

The rearrangement joins TRBV6-1 to TRBJ1-1; 10 positions agree with TRBD1. The CDR3 loop spans 16 amino acids. V was clipped by 3 bases and J by 4 bases; unmatched bases: 8. The V gene's germline CDR1 is MNHNS and CDR2 SASEGT. The CDR3 nucleotides are TGTGCCAGCAGTGAGGACAGGGGGGTAGGGGGCACTGAAGCTTTCTTT. It is translated as CASSEDRGVGGTEAFF.

The table lists this clone with a count of one. J is TRBJ1-1 and V is TRBV6-1; possible D gene TRBD1, 5 bases. CDR1 is MNHNS, CDR2 SASEGT, per germline. Trimming removed 6 bases at V and 11 bases at J, with 22 bases between. CDR3 length: 14 residues. Here the CDR3 reads CASRLIGGGPEAFF. CDR3 DNA sequence: TGTGCCAGCAGACTTATCGGGGGAGGGCCGGAGGCTTTCTTT.

The table lists this clone with a few counts. V usage is TRBV2 and J usage is TRBJ1-1; 8 bases line up with TRBD1. CDR1 and CDR2 (germline): SNHLY, FYNNEI. V shed 6 bases, J shed 1 base, and the junction held 4 bases outside the gene matches. The CDR3 consists of 14 residues. CDR3 in DNA: TGTGCCAGCAGGAACCAGGGGGCGAACACTGAAGCTTTCTTT. Translating gives CASRNQGANTEAFF.

The chain combines TRBV7-2 with TRBJ2-5; D remains unclear. The germline CDR1 and CDR2 sequences are SGHTA and FQGNSA. This CDR3 is built from 12 residues. The V and J ends lost 2 bases and 2 bases respectively, with 3 bases between them. CDR3 in DNA: TGTGCCAGCAGCTTAACACAAGAGACCCAGTACTTC. Protein sequence: CASSLTQETQYF.

The gene calls are TRBV6-5 and TRBJ1-2, with D possibly matching TRBD1 (6 bases). V was cut by 7 bases and J by 3 bases, with 15 bases left in between. This CDR3 has 14 amino acids. Germline V gene sequence: CDR1 MNHEY, CDR2 SVGAGI. This CDR3 is CASTHREQHYGYTF. For the CDR3, the DNA is TGTGCCAGCACCCACAGGGAGCAACACTATGGCTACACCTTC.

In DNA form, the CDR3 reads TGTGCCAGCAGCCATCTTGAAAGCTACGAGCAGTACTTC. This translates into CASSHLESYEQYF. This sequence joins TRBV7-8 and TRBJ2-5; D uncertain. The end of the DNA is better explained by TRBJ2-7, so the J call may be wrong. Germline V gene data show CDR1 as SGHVS and CDR2 as FQNEAQ. This CDR3 contains 13 residues.

This clone was counted once. The chain uses TRBV6-6 and TRBJ1-5; tentative D call: TRBD1 (6 bases). CDR1 and CDR2 from the germline V gene are MNHNY and SVGAGI (reference sequence). V dropped 6 bases and J dropped 6 bases, with 15 bases sitting between them. CDR3 length: 14 residues. CDR3 loop: CASSWDIPFQPQHF. The CDR3 DNA reads TGTGCCAGCAGCTGGGACATCCCTTTTCAGCCCCAGCATTTT.

V usage is TRBV27 and J usage is TRBJ1-5; D gene uncertain. CDR1 and CDR2 (germline): MNHEY, SMNVEV (reference sequence). CDR3 length equals 15 residues. V was shortened by 3 bases and J by 0 bases, with 9 bases between the two germline ends. This chain's CDR3 is CASSLSPYSNQPQHF. In DNA, the CDR3 is TGTGCCAGCAGTTTGAGTCCTTATAGCAATCAGCCCCAGCATTTT.

The chain is built from TRBV7-6 and TRBJ2-7, with 8 bases identical to TRBD2. Germline trimming cut 4 bases from V and 1 base from J; bases unmatched to any gene: 9. The CDR3 runs 16 residues. CDR1 is SGHVS, CDR2 FNYEAQ, per germline. The CDR3 DNA follows: TGTGCCAGCAGCTCCACCCCCTCTAGCGGGTCCTACGAGCAGTACTTC. As protein: CASSSTPSSGSYEQYF.

The chain carries TRBV10-3 and TRBJ2-3; 8 bases align to TRBD1. The CDR3 totals 16 residues. The germline CDR1 and CDR2 sequences are ENHRY and SYGVKD. V gave up 6 bases and J gave up 0 bases; unmatched junction bases: 8. CDR3 in amino acids: CAISPQGGLSTDTQYF. DNA for the CDR3: TGTGCCATCAGCCCACAGGGGGGCCTTAGCACAGATACGCAGTATTTT.

The chain links TRBV5-1 to TRBJ2-7; 9 bases line up with TRBD1. Germline lookup yields CDR1 SGHRS and CDR2 YFSETQ. The CDR3 is 12 amino acids. V gave up 0 bases and J gave up 12 bases; unmatched junction bases: 4. CDR3 DNA: TGCGCCAGCAGCTTGGGACAGGGGGTTCCGTACTTC. Translation gives CASSLGQGVPYF.

The chain recombines TRBV28 with TRBJ2-1, with 7 bases identical to TRBD1. The CDR3 contains 12 residues. Looked up from germline, CDR1 is MDHEN and CDR2 is SYDVKM. The V gene end was trimmed by 3 bases and the J gene end by 9 bases; junction bases not matched to a gene: 2. CDR3 coding DNA: TGTGCCAGCAGTTTGACAGGGTTTGAGCAGTTCTTC. It translates to CASSLTGFEQFF.

This clone has just one count. The rearrangement links TRBV6-5 to TRBJ1-1; D uncertain. Trimming cost V 0 bases and J 1 base, with 12 bases left between them. This CDR3 region has 16 residues. The V gene's germline CDR1 is MNHEY and CDR2 SVGAGI. The CDR3 region has the DNA TGTGCCAGCAGTTACTCGACTCGGGAGAGGAACACTGAAGCTTTCTTT. This translates into CASSYSTRERNTEAFF.

The V and J genes are TRBV19 and TRBJ2-7, with 7 positions matching TRBD1. Germline-derived CDR1 and CDR2 are LNHDA and SQIVND (reference sequence). The CDR3 has 15 amino acids. The V gene end was trimmed by 7 bases and the J gene end by 1 base; junction bases not matched to a gene: 10. CDR3 region: CASNDRASLSYEQYF. DNA for the CDR3: TGTGCCAGTAATGACAGGGCTTCGCTTTCCTACGAGCAGTACTTC.

In nucleotides, the CDR3 is TGTGCCACCAGCAGGAACGGACAGTCCCAAAGCACAGATACGCAGTATTTT. Protein product: CATSRNGQSQSTDTQYF. V gene TRBV15 combines with J gene TRBJ2-3, with D possibly matching TRBD1 (6 bases). The germline V gene encodes CDR1 LNHNV and CDR2 YYDKDF (reference sequence). CDR3 size: 17 residues. The germline V and J ends were trimmed by 3 bases and 0 bases, with 16 bases remaining between them. Full variable domain (rest looked up from reference TRBV15 and TRBJ2-3): DAMVIQNPRYQVTQFGKPVTLSCSQTLNHNVMYWYQQKSSQAPKLLFHYYDKDFNNEADTPDNFQSRRPNTSFCFLDIRSPGLGDTAMYLCATSRNGQSQSTDTQYFGPGTRLTVL.

This clone turned up a few times. The chain has TRBV29-1 and TRBJ1-6; D uncertain. This CDR3 contains 13 residues. V was shortened by 7 bases and J by 1 base, with 8 bases between the two germline ends. CDR1 and CDR2 (germline): SQVTM, ANQGSEA. Here the CDR3 reads CSARSSYNSPLHF. The CDR3, as DNA: TGCAGCGCTCGTAGTTCCTATAATTCACCCCTCCACTTT.

The rearrangement uses TRBV30 and TRBJ1-4; 8 nucleotides line up with TRBD1. Germline values: CDR1 GTSNPN, CDR2 SVGIG (reference sequence). The trim removed 3 bases at V and 3 bases at J, leaving 0 bases unmatched. This CDR3 spans 13 amino acids. CDR3 DNA: TGTGCCTGGAGGACAGGGGCTAATGAAAAACTGTTTTTT. As protein: CAWRTGANEKLFF.

The chain couples TRBV27 to TRBJ1-3, with unresolved D. The CDR3 sequence is 17 residues long. CDR1 and CDR2 from the germline V gene are MNHEY and SMNVEV (reference sequence). With 2 bases removed from V and 3 bases from J, the gap between germline ends came to 17 bases. CDR3 sequence (DNA): TGTGCCAGCAGTTTAAGGCCAGGCCCCGCTGTTGGAAACACCATATATTTT. This encodes CASSLRPGPAVGNTIYF.

The J gene is TRBJ1-2, the V gene TRBV4-2, with TRBD1 matching 11 bases. Germline V CDR1 and CDR2: LGHNA, YNFKEQ. With 5 bases clipped from V and 8 bases from J, the junction kept 7 bases outside the gene matches. This CDR3 is built from 14 residues. The CDR3 here is CASSDRDRGNGYTF. DNA for the CDR3: TGTGCCAGCAGCGACCGGGACAGGGGGAACGGCTACACCTTC.

The V and J genes are TRBV2 and TRBJ1-5, with D perhaps TRBD1 (6 bases). Germline lookup yields CDR1 SNHLY and CDR2 FYNNEI. The CDR3 is made up of 14 amino acids. Trimming removed 5 bases at V and 1 base at J, with 9 bases between. The CDR3 region has the DNA TGTGCCAGCAGTCCCGGACAGAGCAATCAGCCCCAGCATTTT. Protein: CASSPGQSNQPQHF.

In this sample, this clone turned up once. V usage is TRBV4-2 and J usage is TRBJ2-7; 7 nucleotides match TRBD2. Germline V gene data show CDR1 as LGHNA and CDR2 as YNFKEQ. The junction had 0 bases not matched to a gene; V was cut back by 2 bases and J by 5 bases. This CDR3 is 12 amino acids long. Written as DNA, the CDR3 is TGTGCCAGCAGCCAACTAGCGGACGAGCAGTACTTC. Translation: CASSQLADEQYF.

CDR3 nucleotides: TGTGCCAGCTCACCTGGGGCAGGGGATGGCTACACCTTC. It specifies CASSPGAGDGYTF. V gene TRBV18 combines with J gene TRBJ1-2; TRBD1 might be the D (6 bases). V lost 3 bases, J lost 6 bases, and 11 bases lay in between. In germline, CDR1 is KGHSH, CDR2 LQKENI. The CDR3 loop spans 13 amino acids.

The chain couples TRBV19 to TRBJ1-3; 10 positions match TRBD1. The J segment lost 0 bases and the V segment lost 4 bases, leaving 3 bases of the junction unmatched. The CDR3 is 16 amino acids. The germline CDR1 and CDR2 sequences are LNHDA and SQIVND (reference sequence). The CDR3 loop reads CASSRGQGISGNTIYF. CDR3 DNA: TGTGCCAGTAGTAGGGGACAGGGGATCTCTGGAAACACCATATATTTT.

This chain links TRBV2 with TRBJ1-2; tentatively, D is TRBD1 (6 bases). CDR3 length equals 15 residues. CDR1 and CDR2 (germline): SNHLY, FYNNEI. Deletions cut 0 bases from V and 4 bases from J, with 12 bases between. The CDR3 region has the DNA TGTGCCAGCAGTGAAGCAAACAGGGTTCTCTATGGCTACACCTTC. This gives the protein CASSEANRVLYGYTF.

The genes are TRBV28 and TRBJ2-7, with a possible D match to TRBD2 (5 bases). The CDR3 loop spans 15 amino acids. The germline V gene has CDR1 MDHEN and CDR2 SYDVKM. V lost 6 bases to trimming and J lost 0 bases, with 15 bases between them. CDR3 protein: CASSPSGSISYEQYF. The CDR3 DNA sequence: TGTGCCAGCAGCCCCAGCGGATCTATCTCCTACGAGCAGTACTTC.